The source of this T cell receptor (beta chain) is a study of cytotoxic CD8 clonotypes in ibrutinib-treated CLL. Broader study findings: On treatment, the uncommon public clonotypes contracted or remained stable.

TCRdb's copy holds only in-frame clones and misses some; the assay was immunoSEQ multiplex PCR. This sample has roughly 250,000 clones, with 70% found just once. Only a few counts were recorded for this clone. What it recognizes is unknown. Sequenced here: PBMCs, sampled after 24 months of ibrutinib treatment. The sequence derives from a human donor with chronic lymphocytic leukemia.

The CDR3 coding sequence is TGTGCCAGTACCTTTGCGGGGTCCCCCTATGGCTACACCTTC. Translating it yields CASTFAGSPYGYTF. The rearrangement links TRBV19 to TRBJ1-2; D remains ambiguous. Germline lookup yields CDR1 LNHDA and CDR2 SQIVND (reference sequence). The CDR3 runs to 14 residues. Trimming removed 7 bases at V and 4 bases at J, with 16 bases between.